The rows below give T cell receptor beta chains drawn from one sample of a study of shared clonotypes between healthy human individuals. Here immunoSEQ multiplex PCR was the method, and the copy in TCRdb shows in-frame clones only, minus some. The table has about 1.4 million clones, about 96% seen once; the top ten hold about 1%. The specimen was naive CD4+ T cells sorted from blood. The receptors originated from a man between 25 and 39 years old in good health. CDR3s include the opening cysteine and the closing phenylalanine or tryptophan.

>TRBV6-5|TRBJ1-4
CASSRRGPSVEKLFF
>TRBV28|TRBJ2-2
CASSWGRDRVRSGELFF
>TRBV4-2|TRBJ1-5
CASSQDSLGAQHF
>TRBV11-2|TRBJ2-7
CASSLGTGYSYEQYF
>TRBV7-2|TRBJ2-1
CASSSTTRRLRNEQFF
>TRBV5-4|TRBJ2-1
CASRLAGGNEQFF
>TRBV5-1|TRBJ1-4
CASRRDREDEKLFF
>TRBV6-1|TRBJ1-2
CASSEEGGQWFYGYTF
>TRBV6-5|TRBJ2-2
CASSYRTGVDGELFF
>TRBV4-3|TRBJ2-5
CASSRAGIGFKETQYF
>TRBV19|TRBJ1-5
CASTQTGNQGQPQHF
>TRBV11-2|TRBJ1-1
CASSLDRLGNAFF
>TRBV18|TRBJ1-1
CASSPRTANIAEAFF
>TRBV2|TRBJ2-7
CASSDRLAIPPAEQYF
>TRBV6-1|TRBJ2-1
CASSEELAGAQFF
>TRBV7-7|TRBJ2-2
CASGKGVQNTGELFF
>TRBV6-5|TRBJ2-5
CASSPPTQETQYF
>TRBV5-1|TRBJ2-7
CASYDRTTYEQYF
>TRBV5-1|TRBJ2-7
CASSRGTSGGMGEQYF
>TRBV18|TRBJ1-5
CASSPPGGYQPQHF
>TRBV5-4|TRBJ2-1
CASSSSRGLSSYNEQFF
>TRBV29-1|TRBJ2-5
CSVGLGETQYF
>TRBV28|TRBJ2-1
CASNDLTEQFF
>TRBV28|TRBJ2-1
CASSFRNEQFF
>TRBV7-2|TRBJ1-3
CASSLVAGRNSGNTIYF
>TRBV5-1|TRBJ1-1
CASSLVPGAEAFF
>TRBV9|TRBJ2-3
CASSTGLATDTQYF
>TRBV19|TRBJ2-1
CASSLGRVYNEQFF
>TRBV4-3|TRBJ2-7
CASSQQALRTYEQYF
>TRBV27|TRBJ1-2
CASMGNGAVYTF
>TRBV9|TRBJ2-2
CASNKTGDTGELFF
>TRBV7-8|TRBJ2-1
CASSLGQGTNEQFF
>TRBV2|TRBJ2-3
CASSDLKLAGGGTDTQYF
>TRBV11-3|TRBJ2-7
CASSPGESDEQYF
>TRBV7-9|TRBJ1-1
CASSLDRGGPEAFF
>TRBV28|TRBJ2-7
CATKEGTVLFEQYF
>TRBV2|TRBJ2-7
CASSEERVGNEQYF
>TRBV18|TRBJ2-2
CASSPSSGELFF
>TRBV7-5|TRBJ2-7
CARLPDLQVYEQYF
>TRBV28|TRBJ1-2
CASSSGGHSPF
>TRBV30|TRBJ1-4
CAWWTSTNEKLFF
>TRBV5-1|TRBJ2-1
CASSVPGNEQFF